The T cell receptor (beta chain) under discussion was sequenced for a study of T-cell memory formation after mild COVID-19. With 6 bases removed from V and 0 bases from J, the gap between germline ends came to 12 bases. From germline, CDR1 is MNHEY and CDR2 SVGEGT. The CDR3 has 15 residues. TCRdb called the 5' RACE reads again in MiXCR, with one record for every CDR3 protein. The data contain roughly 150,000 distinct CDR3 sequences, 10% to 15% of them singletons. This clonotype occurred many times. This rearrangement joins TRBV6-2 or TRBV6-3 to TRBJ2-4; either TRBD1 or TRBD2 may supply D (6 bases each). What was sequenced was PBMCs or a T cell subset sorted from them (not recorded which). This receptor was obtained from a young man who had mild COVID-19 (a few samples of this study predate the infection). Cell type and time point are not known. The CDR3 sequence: CASSSGGLAKNIQYF. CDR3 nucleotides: TGTGCCAGCAGCTCCGGGGGCCTAGCCAAAAACATTCAGTACTTC.